The TCR beta chain described here comes from a study of T-cell memory formation after mild COVID-19. Findings and limits, study-wide: Clones that shrank (day 15 to 85) were balanced CD4/CD8, whereas later expanders leaned CD4+.

Germline CDR1 and CDR2: MNHNY and SVGAGI (reference sequence). The V end lost 3 bases, the J end lost 0 bases, and 6 bases lay between the germline ends. The CDR3 has 14 residues. Comment on this clonotype: Its matching antigen is unknown.

TCRdb independently ran MiXCR on the 5' RACE reads; one entry per CDR3 protein. This sample yields 100,000 to 150,000 distinct CDR3 sequences, of which roughly 6.2% are seen a single time; roughly 2.2% belongs to the top ten. This chain uses TRBV6-6 with TRBJ1-5; no clear D gene. Sample: PBMCs or a T cell subset sorted from them (not recorded which). The clonotype comes from an adult woman who had mild COVID-19 (a few samples of this study predate the infection). Cell type and time point are not known. CDR3 residues: CASSYLSSNQPQHF. DNA for the CDR3: TGTGCCAGCAGTTATTTAAGTAGCAATCAGCCCCAGCATTTT.